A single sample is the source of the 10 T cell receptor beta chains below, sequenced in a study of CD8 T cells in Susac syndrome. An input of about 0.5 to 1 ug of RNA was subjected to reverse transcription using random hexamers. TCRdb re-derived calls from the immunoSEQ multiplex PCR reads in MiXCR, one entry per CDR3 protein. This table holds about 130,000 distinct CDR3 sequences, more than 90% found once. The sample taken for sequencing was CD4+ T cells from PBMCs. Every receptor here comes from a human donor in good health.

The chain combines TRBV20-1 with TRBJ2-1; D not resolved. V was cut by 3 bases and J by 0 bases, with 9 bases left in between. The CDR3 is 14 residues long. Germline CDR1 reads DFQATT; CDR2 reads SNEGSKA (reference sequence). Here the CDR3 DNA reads TGCAGTGCTAGTGGCCAGACCTCCTACAATGAGCAGTTCTTC. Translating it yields CSASGQTSYNEQFF.

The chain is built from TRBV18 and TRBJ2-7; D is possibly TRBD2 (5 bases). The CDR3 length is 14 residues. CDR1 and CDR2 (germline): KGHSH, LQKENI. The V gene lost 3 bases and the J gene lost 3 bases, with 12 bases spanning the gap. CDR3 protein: CASSPGATNYEQYF. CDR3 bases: TGTGCCAGCTCACCGGGAGCGACCAACTACGAGCAGTACTTC.

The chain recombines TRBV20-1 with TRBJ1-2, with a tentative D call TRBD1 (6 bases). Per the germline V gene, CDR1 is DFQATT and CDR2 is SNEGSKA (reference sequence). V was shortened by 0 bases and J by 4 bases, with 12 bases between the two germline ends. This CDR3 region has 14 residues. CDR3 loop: CSAREGGAGYGYTF. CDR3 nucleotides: TGCAGTGCTAGAGAGGGGGGGGCGGGCTATGGCTACACCTTC.

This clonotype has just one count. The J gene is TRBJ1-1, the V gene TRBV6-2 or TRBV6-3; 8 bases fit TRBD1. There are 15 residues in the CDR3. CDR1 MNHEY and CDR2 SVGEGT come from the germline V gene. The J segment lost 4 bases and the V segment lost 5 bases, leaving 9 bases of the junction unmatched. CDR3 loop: CASSTGQGASTEAFF. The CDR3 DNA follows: TGTGCCAGCAGTACGGGGCAGGGGGCGTCCACTGAAGCTTTCTTT.

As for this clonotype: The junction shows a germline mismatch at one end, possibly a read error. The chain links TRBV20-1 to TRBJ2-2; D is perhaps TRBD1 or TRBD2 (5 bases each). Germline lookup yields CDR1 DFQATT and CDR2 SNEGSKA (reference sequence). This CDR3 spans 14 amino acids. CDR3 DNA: TGCAGTGCGAGAGGGGTCTGGGACACCGGGGAGCTGTTTTTT. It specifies CSARGVWDTGELFF.

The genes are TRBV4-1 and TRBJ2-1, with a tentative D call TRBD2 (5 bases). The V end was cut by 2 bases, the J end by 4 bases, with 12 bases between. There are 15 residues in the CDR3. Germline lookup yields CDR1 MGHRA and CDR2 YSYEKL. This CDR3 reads CASSQIRRVYNEQFF. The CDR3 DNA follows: TGCGCCAGCAGCCAAATTCGGCGGGTTTACAATGAGCAGTTCTTC.

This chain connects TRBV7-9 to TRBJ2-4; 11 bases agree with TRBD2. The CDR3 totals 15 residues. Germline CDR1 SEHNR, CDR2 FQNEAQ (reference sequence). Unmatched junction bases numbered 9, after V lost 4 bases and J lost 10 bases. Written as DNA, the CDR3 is TGTGCCAGCAGCTCCGACGGCGGGACTAGCGGTATTCAGTACTTC. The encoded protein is CASSSDGGTSGIQYF.

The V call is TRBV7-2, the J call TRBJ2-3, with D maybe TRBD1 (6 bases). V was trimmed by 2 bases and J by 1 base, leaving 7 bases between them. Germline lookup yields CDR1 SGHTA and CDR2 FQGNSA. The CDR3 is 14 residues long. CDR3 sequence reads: CASSLRQGTDTQYF. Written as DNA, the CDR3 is TGTGCCAGCAGCTTAAGACAGGGCACAGATACGCAGTATTTT.

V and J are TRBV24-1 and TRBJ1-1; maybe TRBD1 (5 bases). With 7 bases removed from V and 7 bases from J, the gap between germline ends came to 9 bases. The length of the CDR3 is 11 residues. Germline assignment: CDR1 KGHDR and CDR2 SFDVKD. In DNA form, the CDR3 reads TGTGCCACCAGCCGGGGCGGTGAAGCTTTCTTT. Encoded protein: CATSRGGEAFF.

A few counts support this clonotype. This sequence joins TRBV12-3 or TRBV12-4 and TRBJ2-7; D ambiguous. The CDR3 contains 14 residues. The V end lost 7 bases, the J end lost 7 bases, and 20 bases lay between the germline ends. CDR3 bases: TGTGCCAGCACCAAGGGCACCCTTGTTAAAGAGCAGTACTTC. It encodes CASTKGTLVKEQYF.